This T cell receptor (beta chain) was sequenced in a study of shared clonotypes between healthy human individuals. In the study overall: Researchers assigned three CD4 naive, three CD4 memory, two CD8 naive and one CD8 memory plate to each donor. The study, taken as a whole, reports: Only blood was sampled, and tissue TCR repertoires likely differ from blood ones.

Using immunoSEQ multiplex PCR, the repertoire was profiled, and TCRdb retains in-frame clones only, with some absent. The table includes around 2.1 million clones, about 93% detected once. Comments on this clone: The antigen is unknown.

CD8 cells regarded as naive lacked CD45RO, were positively chosen for CCR7, and omitted terminally differentiated effector memory CD45RA+ cells. Everyone who donated was a Caucasian adult who lived in Nashville, Tennessee. This TCR came from a man aged 18 to 35 in good health. Some clones in this sample may be carry-over from other donors' samples. The sequencing input was naive CD8+ T cells from PBMCs.

CDR3 in DNA: TGTGCCACCGCCCGACAGGGGCCTTTGAACACTGAAGCTTTCTTT. It specifies CATARQGPLNTEAFF. The chain employs TRBV27 and TRBJ1-1, with 8 nucleotides matching TRBD1. Germline V gene lookup returns CDR1 MNHEY and CDR2 SMNVEV (reference sequence). J was trimmed by 0 bases and V by 10 bases; bases with no gene match: 10. The CDR3 consists of 15 residues.